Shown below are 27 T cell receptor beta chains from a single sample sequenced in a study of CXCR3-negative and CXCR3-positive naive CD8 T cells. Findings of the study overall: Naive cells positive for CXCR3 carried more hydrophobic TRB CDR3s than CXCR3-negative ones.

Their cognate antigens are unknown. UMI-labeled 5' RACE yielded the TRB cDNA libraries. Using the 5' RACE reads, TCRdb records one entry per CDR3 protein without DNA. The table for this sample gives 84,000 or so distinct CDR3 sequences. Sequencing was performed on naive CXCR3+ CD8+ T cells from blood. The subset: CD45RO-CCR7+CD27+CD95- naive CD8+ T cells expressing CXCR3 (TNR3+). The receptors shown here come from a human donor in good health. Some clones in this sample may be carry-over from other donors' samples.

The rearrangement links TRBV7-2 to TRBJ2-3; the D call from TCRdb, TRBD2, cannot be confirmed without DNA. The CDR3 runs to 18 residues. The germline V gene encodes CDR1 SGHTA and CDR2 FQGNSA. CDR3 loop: CASSFLPAGGGDTDTQYF.

The CDR3 here is CSALVQGTYEQYF. The chain is built from TRBV29-1 and TRBJ2-7; the D call from TCRdb, TRBD1, cannot be confirmed without DNA. This CDR3 is 13 amino acids long. Germline CDR1 and CDR2: SQVTM and ANQGSEA.

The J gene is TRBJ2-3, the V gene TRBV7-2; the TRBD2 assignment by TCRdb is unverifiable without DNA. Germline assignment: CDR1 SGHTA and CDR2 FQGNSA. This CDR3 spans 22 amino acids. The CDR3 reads CASSLANDRGLAGETSTDTQYF.

The CDR3 reads CASSQEEGGHGPTQYF. V and J are TRBV4-2 and TRBJ2-3; TCRdb proposes TRBD1, but this gene call is untestable without DNA. The germline V gene has CDR1 LGHNA and CDR2 YNFKEQ. This CDR3 has 16 amino acids.

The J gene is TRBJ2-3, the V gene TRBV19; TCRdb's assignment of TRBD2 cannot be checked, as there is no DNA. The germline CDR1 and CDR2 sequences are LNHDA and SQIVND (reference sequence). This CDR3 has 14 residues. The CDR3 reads CASSIDKEVDTQYF.

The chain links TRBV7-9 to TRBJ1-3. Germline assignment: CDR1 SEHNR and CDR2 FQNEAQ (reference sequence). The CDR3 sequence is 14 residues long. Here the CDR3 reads CASSSWEPGNTIYF. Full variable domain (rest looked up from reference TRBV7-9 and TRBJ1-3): DTGVSQNPRHKITKRGQNVTFRCDPISEHNRLYWYRQTLGQGPEFLTYFQNEAQLEKSRLLSDRFSAERPKGSFSTLEIQRTEQGDSAMYLCASSSWEPGNTIYFGEGSWLTVV.

CDR3 sequence: CASSRTGGSNEQFF. The gene calls are TRBV12-3 or TRBV12-4 and TRBJ2-1; TCRdb's D call, TRBD1, is unchecked because there is no DNA. This CDR3 region has 14 residues.

This chain's CDR3 is CASSLHPGTTSTDTQYF. The chain links TRBV5-1 to TRBJ2-3; TCRdb returns TRBD1, unconfirmable since there is no DNA. CDR1 is SGHRS, CDR2 YFSETQ, per germline. The CDR3 has 17 residues. The variable domain in full, completed from reference TRBV5-1 and TRBJ2-3, reads KAGVTQTPRYLIKTRGQQVTLSCSPISGHRSVSWYQQTPGQGLQFLFEYFSETQRNKGNFPGRFSGRQFSNSRSEMNVSTLELGDSALYLCASSLHPGTTSTDTQYFGPGTRLTVL.

The chain's CDR3 is CASSLPTSGGSLDTQYF. The chain uses TRBV28 and TRBJ2-3; TCRdb's D gene call, TRBD2, goes unchecked for lack of DNA. The germline gives CDR1 MDHEN, CDR2 SYDVKM. There are 17 residues in the CDR3.

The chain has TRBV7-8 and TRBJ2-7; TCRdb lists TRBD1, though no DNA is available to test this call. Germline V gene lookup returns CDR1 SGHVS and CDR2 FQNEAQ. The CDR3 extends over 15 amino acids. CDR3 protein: CASSPFEGAVYEQYF.

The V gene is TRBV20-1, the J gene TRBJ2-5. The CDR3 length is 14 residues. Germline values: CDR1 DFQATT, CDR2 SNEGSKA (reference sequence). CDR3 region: CSARDLSEGETQYF.

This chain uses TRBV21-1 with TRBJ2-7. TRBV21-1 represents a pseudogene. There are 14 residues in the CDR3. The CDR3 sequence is CASSKEGSSYEQYF.

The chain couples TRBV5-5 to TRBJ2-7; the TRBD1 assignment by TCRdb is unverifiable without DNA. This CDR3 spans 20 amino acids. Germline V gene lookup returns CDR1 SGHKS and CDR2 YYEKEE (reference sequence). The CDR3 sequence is CASSLIMQGGSRGRDYEQYF.

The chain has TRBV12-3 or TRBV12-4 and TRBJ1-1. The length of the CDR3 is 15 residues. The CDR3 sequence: CASSGTKEGNTEAFF.

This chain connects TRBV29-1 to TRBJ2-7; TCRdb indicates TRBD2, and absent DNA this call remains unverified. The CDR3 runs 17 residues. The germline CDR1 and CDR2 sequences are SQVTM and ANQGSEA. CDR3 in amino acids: CSVEDPKPGTSSYEQYF.

The CDR3 reads CASSLFRGEGTEAFF. The chain is built from TRBV28 and TRBJ1-1; the TCRdb D gene call, TRBD1, has no DNA to confirm it. Germline V gene data show CDR1 as MDHEN and CDR2 as SYDVKM. The CDR3 has 15 amino acids.

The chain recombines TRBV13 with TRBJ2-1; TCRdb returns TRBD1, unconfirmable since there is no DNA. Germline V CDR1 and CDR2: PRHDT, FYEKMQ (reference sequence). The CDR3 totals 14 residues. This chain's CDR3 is CASSFRREKDEQFF.

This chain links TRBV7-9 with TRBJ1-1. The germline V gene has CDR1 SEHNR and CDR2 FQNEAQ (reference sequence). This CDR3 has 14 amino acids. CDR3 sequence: CASSLPGENTEAFF.

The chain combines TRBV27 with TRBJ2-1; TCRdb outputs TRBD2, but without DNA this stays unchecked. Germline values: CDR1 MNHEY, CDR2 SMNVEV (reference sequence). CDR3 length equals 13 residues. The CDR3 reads CASSLQGPLEQFF.

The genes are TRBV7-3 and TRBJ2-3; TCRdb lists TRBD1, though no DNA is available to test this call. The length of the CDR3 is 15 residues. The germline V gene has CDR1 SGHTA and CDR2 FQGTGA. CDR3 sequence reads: CASGAVGGSTDTQYF.

CDR3 residues: CASSLPYSNEQFF. The chain has TRBV12-3 or TRBV12-4 and TRBJ2-1. CDR3 length equals 13 residues.

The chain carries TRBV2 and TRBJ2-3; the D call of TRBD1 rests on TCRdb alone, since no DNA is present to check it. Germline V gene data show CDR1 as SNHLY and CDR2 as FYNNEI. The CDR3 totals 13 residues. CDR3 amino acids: CAGTGGVADTQYF. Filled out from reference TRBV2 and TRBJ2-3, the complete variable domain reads EPEVTQTPSHQVTQMGQEVILRCVPISNHLYFYWYRQILGQKVEFLVSFYNNEISEKSEIFDDQFSVERPDGSNFTLKIRSTKLEDSAMYFCAGTGGVADTQYFGPGTRLTVL.

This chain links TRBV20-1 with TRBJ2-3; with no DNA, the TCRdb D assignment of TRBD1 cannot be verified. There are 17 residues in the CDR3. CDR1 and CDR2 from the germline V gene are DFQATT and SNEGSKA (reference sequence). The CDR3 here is CSAATIPGQGRADTQYF.

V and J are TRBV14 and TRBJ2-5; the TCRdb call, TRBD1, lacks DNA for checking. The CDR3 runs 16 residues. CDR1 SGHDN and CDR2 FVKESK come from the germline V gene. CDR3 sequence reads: CASSQDMTELQETQYF.

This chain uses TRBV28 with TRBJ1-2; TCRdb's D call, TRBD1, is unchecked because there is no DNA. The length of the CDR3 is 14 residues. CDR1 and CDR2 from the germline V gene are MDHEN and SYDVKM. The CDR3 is CASSLLSPNYGYTF.

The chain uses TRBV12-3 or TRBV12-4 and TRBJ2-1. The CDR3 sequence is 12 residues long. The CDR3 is CASTFQRNEQFF.

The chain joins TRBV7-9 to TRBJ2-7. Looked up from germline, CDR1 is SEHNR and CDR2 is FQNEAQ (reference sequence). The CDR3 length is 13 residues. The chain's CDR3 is CASNSGNPYEQYF.